Each of the 29 T cell receptor beta chains below was sequenced from the same sample in a study of molecular identifiers for immune sequencing clone quantification. A single record per CDR3 protein comes from TCRdb applying MiXCR to the PCR reads. The table records 50,000 to 65,000 distinct CDR3 sequences, approximately 26% of them present only once. Sequencing was done on a sample of naive CD8+ T cells from blood, with Jurkat cell RNA spiked in. Subset of the sample: FACS-sorted CD8+CD4-CCR7+CD45RA+ naive T cells. The receptors were sampled from a human donor in good health. Some libraries in this study had Jurkat cell RNA spiked in.

This clonotype was detected only a few times. V gene TRBV7-9 combines with J gene TRBJ2-5; D call uncertain. Trimming removed 1 base from V and 2 bases from J, with 11 bases in between. The CDR3 is 15 residues long. Germline CDR1 reads SEHNR; CDR2 reads FQNEAQ (reference sequence). CDR3 protein: CASSLGDGAQETQYF. CDR3 sequence (DNA): TGTGCCAGCAGCTTAGGAGATGGAGCACAAGAGACCCAGTACTTC.

A remark on this clonotype: A much larger clone sits a single nucleotide away, making a read error possible. V gene TRBV28 combines with J gene TRBJ2-7, with D perhaps TRBD1 (6 bases). The CDR3 runs to 14 residues. The germline CDR1 and CDR2 sequences are MDHEN and SYDVKM. The germline V and J ends were trimmed by 6 bases and 1 base, with 13 bases remaining between them. This chain's CDR3 is CASRQTRGSYEQYF. The CDR3 DNA is TGTGCCAGCAGACAAACCAGGGGATCCTACGAGCAGTACTTC. Together with reference TRBV28 and TRBJ2-7, the CDR3 gives the full variable domain: DVKVTQSSRYLVKRTGEKVFLECVQDMDHENMFWYRQDPGLGLRLIYFSYDVKMKEKGDIPEGYSVSREKKERFSLILESASTNQTSMYLCASRQTRGSYEQYFGPGTRLTVT.

Comment on this clonotype: This could be a read error, since a much larger clone is one nucleotide away. The final CDR3 position lacks the conserved phenylalanine or tryptophan, pointing to a likely read error. This rearrangement joins TRBV6-2 or TRBV6-3 to TRBJ2-7; a weak D match, TRBD2 (6 bases). The V end was cut by 7 bases, the J end by 0 bases, with 10 bases between. This CDR3 spans 13 amino acids. Germline CDR1 reads MNHEY; CDR2 reads SVGEGT. The CDR3 DNA is TGTGCCAGCACGGGACTCAGCTCCTACGAGCAGTACCTC. Its translation is CASTGLSSYEQYL.

Note on this clonotype: A read error may be the cause here, since a much bigger clone is one base away. This chain connects TRBV7-6 to TRBJ2-1; TRBD1 matches at 9 bases. Per the germline V gene, CDR1 is SGHVS and CDR2 is FNYEAQ. The CDR3 has 18 residues. Losses at the gene ends were 6 bases for V and 7 bases for J; bases not matched to a gene: 19. The chain's CDR3 is CASRHYPLQGASRNEQFF. The CDR3 DNA follows: TGTGCCAGCAGGCATTATCCTTTACAGGGGGCCTCCCGGAATGAGCAGTTCTTC.

This clonotype was seen many times. The chain has TRBV29-1 and TRBJ1-1; the D is unclear. CDR3 length: 11 residues. Trimming stripped 3 bases from V and 6 bases from J, with 8 bases between. Germline assignment: CDR1 SQVTM and CDR2 ANQGSEA. Here the CDR3 DNA reads TGCAGCGTTGAGGGAGGGTCTGAAGCTTTCTTT. This sequence encodes CSVEGGSEAFF.

Remarks on this clonotype: This clone may be a read error of a much larger clone one base away. CDR3 region: CASSELNRGRAGEAFF. Written as DNA, the CDR3 is TGTGCCAGCAGTGAACTTAACAGGGGGCGGGCAGGCGAAGCTTTCTTT. The rearrangement uses TRBV25-1 and TRBJ1-1; 9 bases are a match to TRBD1. Losses at the gene ends were 2 bases for V and 8 bases for J; bases not matched to a gene: 12. The CDR3 runs 16 residues. Germline V gene sequence: CDR1 MGHDK, CDR2 SYGVNS.

This clonotype was detected many times. This chain uses TRBV6-5 with TRBJ2-1, with 8 bases lining up with TRBD2. Per germline, CDR1 MNHEY and CDR2 SVGAGI. There are 15 residues in the CDR3. The ends lost 4 bases at V and 5 bases at J; junction bases unmatched: 7. The CDR3 here is CASSSWTSPDNEQFF. The CDR3 DNA reads as TGTGCCAGCAGTTCCTGGACTAGCCCCGACAATGAGCAGTTCTTC.

The chain carries TRBV7-9 and TRBJ1-2, with 7 bases that match TRBD1. CDR3 length equals 15 residues. Trimming cost V 5 bases and J 0 bases; bases outside gene matches: 6. The germline V gene has CDR1 SEHNR and CDR2 FQNEAQ (reference sequence). In nucleotides, the CDR3 is TGTGCCAGCAGCCTGCGGACAGGAGCTAACTATGGCTACACCTTC. This sequence encodes CASSLRTGANYGYTF. Full variable domain (remainder filled in from reference TRBV7-9 and TRBJ1-2): DTGVSQNPRHKITKRGQNVTFRCDPISEHNRLYWYRQTLGQGPEFLTYFQNEAQLEKSRLLSDRFSAERPKGSFSTLEIQRTEQGDSAMYLCASSLRTGANYGYTFGSGTRLTVV.

About this clonotype itself: Sequence at one end of the junction differs from germline and may be a read error. This chain connects TRBV4-1 to TRBJ1-1, with TRBD1 as a possible D gene (6 bases). In germline, CDR1 is MGHRA, CDR2 YSYEKL. This CDR3 has 16 amino acids. CDR3 region: CASSQAPQGLNTGASF. The CDR3 nucleotides read TGCGCCAGCAGCCAAGCGCCACAGGGTTTGAACACTGGAGCTTCCTTT.

In regard to this clonotype: Just one base apart from a much larger clone, this may be a read error. The chain is built from TRBV5-1 and TRBJ1-1; D is ambiguous. Per the germline V gene, CDR1 is SGHRS and CDR2 is YFSETQ. With 7 bases removed from V and 1 base from J, the gap between germline ends came to 20 bases. This CDR3 region has 16 residues. For the CDR3, the DNA is TGCGCCAGCTGTCCCTCCTGCTGGGGAGCGAACACTGAAGCTTTCTTT. This sequence encodes CASCPSCWGANTEAFF.

As to this clonotype: A much bigger clone sits one base away, suggesting this may be a read error. J is TRBJ2-5 and V is TRBV13, with TRBD1 as a possible D gene (6 bases). The CDR3 is made up of 13 amino acids. The germline V gene encodes CDR1 PRHDT and CDR2 FYEKMQ (reference sequence). The CDR3 sequence is CASSWGQEEAQYF. As DNA, the CDR3 is TGTGCCAGCAGCTGGGGACAAGAAGAGGCCCAGTACTTC.

Regarding this clonotype: This may be a read error: a much more frequent sequence differs by one nucleotide. The CDR3 DNA reads as TGTGCCAGCAGCTCCACCCCTAGCGGCCCTCTCACAGATATGCAGTATTTT. Protein sequence: CASSSTPSGPLTDMQYF. The chain carries TRBV7-6 and TRBJ2-3, with 7 bases matching TRBD2. There are 17 residues in the CDR3. The germline V gene encodes CDR1 SGHVS and CDR2 FNYEAQ. Full variable domain (missing parts from reference TRBV7-6 and TRBJ2-3): GAGVSQSPRYKVTKRGQDVALRCDPISGHVSLYWYRQALGQGPEFLTYFNYEAQQDKSGLPNDRFSAERPEGSISTLTIQRTEQRDSAMYRCASSSTPSGPLTDMQYFGPGTRLTVL.

This clonotype was detected many times. The genes are TRBV9 and TRBJ1-1; D is unclear. The CDR3 extends over 13 amino acids. Germline CDR1 SGDLS, CDR2 YYNGEE. The V end was cut by 2 bases, the J end by 0 bases, with 5 bases between. CDR3 bases: TGTGCCAGCAGCGTTTATGTGAACACTGAAGCTTTCTTT. It is translated as CASSVYVNTEAFF.

The sample holds many counts of this clonotype. The chain links TRBV29-1 to TRBJ2-3, with 8 bases lining up with TRBD1. With 7 bases clipped from V and 4 bases from J, the junction kept 10 bases outside the gene matches. CDR1 is SQVTM and CDR2 is ANQGSEA in the germline V gene. This CDR3 contains 14 residues. CDR3 nucleotides: TGCAGCGCCTTGAGAGCGACAGGGGCAGATACGCAGTATTTT. It is translated as CSALRATGADTQYF.

Note on this clonotype: A single base separates this from a much larger clone, so it may be a read error. The J gene is TRBJ2-2, the V gene TRBV6-6; D may be TRBD2 (5 bases). The CDR3 runs 14 residues. Germline V gives CDR1 MNHNY, CDR2 SVGAGI (reference sequence). CDR3 DNA: TGTGCCAGCAGTTACGGAACAGCCACCGGGGAGCTGTATTTT. Protein product: CASSYGTATGELYF.

Note on this clonotype: A much larger clone differs from this one at a single base, so this may be a read error. The rearrangement uses TRBV30 and TRBJ2-7; no definite D call. The CDR3 is 11 amino acids. Germline CDR1 GTSNPN, CDR2 SVGIG (reference sequence). The CDR3 sequence is CVWSADNEQYF. As DNA, the CDR3 is TGTGTCTGGAGTGCCGACAACGAGCAGTACTTC.

The table lists this clonotype with many counts. V is TRBV7-9 and J is TRBJ1-1; D is undetermined. Germline V gene sequence: CDR1 SEHNR, CDR2 FQNEAQ (reference sequence). Trimming left V 6 bases short and J 1 base short, with 12 bases between. The CDR3 contains 14 residues. Written as DNA, the CDR3 is TGTGCCAGCAGTTTTTTTTCGGGGAACACTGAAGCTTTCTTT. It translates to CASSFFSGNTEAFF. The full variable domain, in which reference TRBV7-9 and TRBJ1-1 provide the parts outside the CDR3, is DTGVSQNPRHKITKRGQNVTFRCDPISEHNRLYWYRQTLGQGPEFLTYFQNEAQLEKSRLLSDRFSAERPKGSFSTLEIQRTEQGDSAMYLCASSFFSGNTEAFFGQGTRLTVV.

On this clonotype itself: A much more abundant neighbour one base away suggests this may be a read error. In this CDR3 the conserved last residue, phenylalanine or tryptophan, is missing, so a read error is likely. J is TRBJ2-5 and V is TRBV6-2 or TRBV6-3; D remains unclear. Germline V gives CDR1 MNHEY, CDR2 SVGEGT. Trimming took 0 bases from V and 0 from J, leaving 5 bases between them. The CDR3 has 14 residues. The chain's CDR3 is CASSYSDYQETQYI. The CDR3 DNA follows: TGTGCCAGCAGTTACTCTGACTACCAAGAGACCCAGTACATC.

This clonotype occurred many times. The J gene is TRBJ1-6, the V gene TRBV7-2; 9 bases align to TRBD1. J was trimmed by 1 base and V by 3 bases; bases with no gene match: 16. The CDR3 has 21 residues. CDR1 and CDR2 (germline): SGHTA, FQGNSA. The CDR3 here is CASSLGLSGTGFKSYNSPLHF. The CDR3 DNA is TGTGCCAGCAGCTTGGGTTTGTCCGGGACAGGGTTTAAATCCTATAATTCACCCCTCCACTTT.

Many counts were recorded for this clonotype. The chain links TRBV5-1 to TRBJ2-5; D possibly corresponds to TRBD1 (5 bases). The germline V gene has CDR1 SGHRS and CDR2 YFSETQ. The germline V and J ends were trimmed by 0 bases and 2 bases, with 8 bases remaining between them. There are 14 residues in the CDR3. CDR3: CASSLDRFQETQYF. CDR3 DNA: TGCGCCAGCAGCTTGGACAGGTTTCAAGAGACCCAGTACTTC.

This clonotype was detected a few times. The chain is built from TRBV19 and TRBJ1-6; D not resolved. Trimming shortened V by 9 bases and J by 7 bases, and 13 bases separated the two germline ends. The CDR3 is made up of 13 amino acids. Germline V CDR1 and CDR2: LNHDA, SQIVND (reference sequence). CDR3 in DNA: TGTGCCAGCAGTCGGAGGCAGAATTCACCCCTCCACTTT. It translates to CASSRRQNSPLHF.

This clonotype came up many times. The V gene is TRBV12-3 or TRBV12-4, the J gene TRBJ2-7; 9 bases line up with TRBD1. The CDR3 is made up of 14 amino acids. After removal of 3 bases from V and 5 bases from J, the junction contained 5 bases not matched to a gene. The CDR3 bases are TGTGCCAGCAGTTTTCCCGGGACAGGGAACGAGCAGTACTTC. Its translation: CASSFPGTGNEQYF.

This clonotype has a handful of counts. The rearrangement links TRBV6-2 or TRBV6-3 to TRBJ2-1, with 9 nucleotides matching TRBD2. Trimming removed 2 bases from V and 4 bases from J; junction bases left unmatched: 15. Germline V CDR1 and CDR2: MNHEY, SVGEGT. This CDR3 has 19 residues. This chain's CDR3 is CASSYEASVAGVLYNEQFF. The CDR3 DNA reads TGTGCCAGCAGTTACGAGGCTTCGGTAGCGGGAGTCTTGTACAATGAGCAGTTCTTC.

This clonotype was seen a few times. A read error may be the cause here, since a much bigger clone is one base away. J is TRBJ2-5 and V is TRBV7-9, with a weak D call TRBD2 (5 bases). The V and J ends lost 5 bases and 1 base respectively, with 17 bases between them. Germline V gene data show CDR1 as SEHNR and CDR2 as FQNEAQ (reference sequence). The CDR3 has 16 residues. In nucleotides, the CDR3 is TGTGCCAGCAGCCCGCGGGCCCCGGTTGCCCAAGAGACCCAGTACTTC. Its protein product is CASSPRAPVAQETQYF.

The sample holds many counts of this clonotype. The rearrangement links TRBV24-1 to TRBJ2-3; 7 nucleotides line up with TRBD1. The length of the CDR3 is 12 residues. V lost 3 bases, J lost 9 bases, and 2 bases stayed unmatched. The V gene's germline CDR1 is KGHDR and CDR2 SFDVKD. The CDR3 bases are TGTGCCACCAGTGATCCGGGACAGACGCAGTATTTT. This translates into CATSDPGQTQYF.

This chain links TRBV7-6 with TRBJ2-3; TRBD1 matches at 9 bases. The CDR3 is 14 amino acids. The germline V gene has CDR1 SGHVS and CDR2 FNYEAQ. V shed 5 bases and J 10 bases; nucleotides not matched to a gene: 10. The CDR3 DNA follows: TGTGCCAGCAGCCCCACAGGGGGCGCAGCTCCGCAGTATTTT. Protein: CASSPTGGAAPQYF.

Note on this clonotype: A read error may account for a junction end that differs from germline. The chain recombines TRBV7-2 with TRBJ1-1; D unresolved. The CDR3 contains 12 residues. Germline V lookup: CDR1 SGHTA, CDR2 FQGNSA. DNA of the CDR3: TGTGCCAGCACCGGCGGTAACACTGAAGCCCTCTTT. Translated: CASTGGNTEALF. Full variable domain (missing parts from reference TRBV7-2 and TRBJ1-1): GAGVSQSPSNKVTEKGKDVELRCDPISGHTALYWYRQSLGQGLEFLIYFQGNSAPDKSGLPSDRFSAERTGGSVSTLTIQRTQQEDSAVYLCASTGGNTEALFGQGTRLTVV.

In regard to this clonotype: This could be a read error, since a much larger clone is one nucleotide away. The chain is built from TRBV7-2 and TRBJ2-3, with D tentatively TRBD2 (7 bases). V was pared by 5 bases and J by 6 bases, with 21 bases between. Germline CDR1 reads SGHTA; CDR2 reads FQGNSA. This CDR3 region has 16 residues. CDR3 sequence reads: CASSPLVGGPGDTQYF. In DNA form, the CDR3 reads TGTGCCAGCAGCCCCTTAGTGGGGGGGCCAGGGGATACGCAGTATTTT.

Worth noting for this clonotype: At one boundary the junction diverges from the germline segment, which might be a read error. CDR3 in DNA: TGCGCCAGCAGCCAAGGGACTAGCAGTGAGCAGATCTTC. Encoded protein: CASSQGTSSEQIF. This rearrangement joins TRBV4-3 to TRBJ2-1, with 8 bases fitting TRBD2. CDR1 LGHNA and CDR2 YSLEER come from the germline V gene. The CDR3 is 13 amino acids.